These T cell receptor beta chains were read from a single sample in a study of control samples from healthy donors and cancer patients. The table came from immunoSEQ multiplex PCR; TCRdb's copy has only in-frame clones and leaves some out. Of 65,000 to 90,000 clones in the sample, about 95% were seen once. The sequencing input was blood. These receptors all stem from a woman younger than 45 in good health. Each CDR3 is given with its conserved first and last residue. Each record gives: V gene, clone size, D gene, J gene, CDR3 protein, CDR3 DNA. A D gene is named only where the DNA matches it firmly. Some rows mark clone size as missing; the rest say once, few, many or name a class of expanded clone.

V gene: TRBV10-2; clone size: NA; D gene: NA; J gene: TRBJ1-5; CDR3 protein: CASSESLGFSQPQHF; CDR3 DNA: TGCGCCAGCAGTGAGTCGCTTGGGTTTTCTCAGCCCCAGCATTTT
V gene: TRBV7-9; clone size: NA; D gene: NA; J gene: TRBJ1-1; CDR3 protein: CASSNTALTEAFF; CDR3 DNA: TGTGCCAGCAGCAACACCGCCCTGACAGAAGCTTTCTTT
V gene: TRBV19; clone size: NA; D gene: NA; J gene: TRBJ1-1; CDR3 protein: CASSLGPGRGTEAFF; CDR3 DNA: TGTGCCAGTAGTCTCGGACCAGGGAGAGGGACTGAAGCTTTCTTT
V gene: TRBV30; clone size: NA; D gene: NA; J gene: TRBJ1-5; CDR3 protein: CAWGSILGIRNQPQHF; CDR3 DNA: TGTGCCTGGGGTTCTATCCTCGGGATACGAAATCAGCCCCAGCATTTT
V gene: TRBV30; clone size: NA; D gene: NA; J gene: TRBJ2-1; CDR3 protein: CAWSYSSSYNEQFF; CDR3 DNA: TGTGCCTGGAGTTACTCGAGCTCCTACAATGAGCAGTTCTTC
V gene: TRBV9; clone size: NA; D gene: TRBD1; J gene: TRBJ2-5; CDR3 protein: CASSLRQGEETQYF; CDR3 DNA: TGTGCCAGCAGCTTGAGACAGGGCGAGGAGACCCAGTACTTC
V gene: TRBV7-3; clone size: NA; D gene: NA; J gene: TRBJ2-1; CDR3 protein: CASSLGANEQFF; CDR3 DNA: TGTGCCAGCAGCTTAGGCGCTAATGAGCAGTTCTTC
V gene: TRBV18; clone size: NA; D gene: TRBD1; J gene: TRBJ2-6; CDR3 protein: CASSPRTGALSGANVLTF; CDR3 DNA: TGTGCCAGCTCACCGAGGACAGGGGCCCTTTCTGGGGCCAACGTCCTGACTTTC
V gene: TRBV10-3; clone size: few; D gene: TRBD2; J gene: TRBJ2-5; CDR3 protein: CATSPGGETQYF; CDR3 DNA: TGTGCCACCTCCCCGGGGGGTGAGACCCAGTACTTC
V gene: TRBV21-1; clone size: NA; D gene: NA; J gene: TRBJ1-6; CDR3 protein: CASSKALGSGYSPLHF; CDR3 DNA: TGTGCCAGCAGCAAAGCGCTCGGTAGCGGTTATTCACCCCTCCACTTT
V gene: TRBV13; clone size: NA; D gene: TRBD1; J gene: TRBJ1-5; CDR3 protein: CASSFGTGANNQPQHF; CDR3 DNA: TGTGCCAGCAGCTTCGGGACAGGGGCTAATAATCAGCCCCAGCATTTT
V gene: TRBV19; clone size: NA; D gene: NA; J gene: TRBJ1-5; CDR3 protein: CASSTGWQPQHF; CDR3 DNA: TGTGCCAGTAGTACTGGGTGGCAGCCCCAGCATTTT
V gene: TRBV7-8; clone size: NA; D gene: NA; J gene: TRBJ1-1; CDR3 protein: CASSLQVSTEAFF; CDR3 DNA: TGTGCCAGCAGCTTACAGGTTAGCACTGAAGCTTTCTTT
V gene: TRBV15; clone size: NA; D gene: NA; J gene: TRBJ2-7; CDR3 protein: CATSRDRAGYEQYF; CDR3 DNA: TGTGCCACCAGCAGAGATCGGGCGGGCTACGAGCAGTACTTC
V gene: TRBV19; clone size: NA; D gene: NA; J gene: TRBJ1-2; CDR3 protein: CASSAQGWRYGYTF; CDR3 DNA: TGTGCCAGTAGTGCTCAGGGATGGCGGTATGGCTACACCTTC
V gene: TRBV11-3; clone size: NA; D gene: NA; J gene: TRBJ2-1; CDR3 protein: CASSFTPLGSYNEQFF; CDR3 DNA: TGTGCCAGCAGTTTTACACCACTTGGGTCCTACAATGAGCAGTTCTTC
V gene: TRBV12-3/TRBV12-4; clone size: once; D gene: NA; J gene: TRBJ2-1; CDR3 protein: CASSPTRVGEQFF; CDR3 DNA: TGTGCCAGCAGTCCAACTAGGGTGGGTGAGCAGTTCTTC
V gene: TRBV6-5; clone size: NA; D gene: NA; J gene: TRBJ2-3; CDR3 protein: CASGAKDTQYF; CDR3 DNA: TGTGCCAGCGGGGCAAAGGATACGCAGTATTTT
V gene: TRBV3-1/TRBV3-2; clone size: NA; D gene: TRBD2; J gene: TRBJ2-3; CDR3 protein: CASSQEAGASTDTQYF; CDR3 DNA: TGTGCCAGCAGCCAAGAGGCGGGAGCTAGCACAGATACGCAGTATTTT
V gene: TRBV7-6; clone size: NA; D gene: TRBD1; J gene: TRBJ1-6; CDR3 protein: CASSLGQGTSPLHF; CDR3 DNA: TGTGCCAGCAGCCTAGGACAGGGGACTTCACCCCTCCACTTT
V gene: TRBV5-1; clone size: NA; D gene: NA; J gene: TRBJ2-1; CDR3 protein: CASSLVPNEQFF; CDR3 DNA: TGCGCCAGCAGCTTGGTCCCCAATGAGCAGTTCTTC
V gene: TRBV14; clone size: NA; D gene: NA; J gene: TRBJ1-4; CDR3 protein: CASSQVGGLSSEKLFF; CDR3 DNA: TGTGCCAGCAGCCAAGTTGGGGGACTATCCAGCGAAAAACTGTTTTTT
V gene: TRBV5-4; clone size: once; D gene: NA; J gene: TRBJ1-6; CDR3 protein: CASSSGGATSNSPLHF; CDR3 DNA: TGTGCCAGCAGCTCCGGGGGGGCCACATCTAATTCACCCCTCCACTTT
V gene: TRBV18; clone size: NA; D gene: NA; J gene: TRBJ1-3; CDR3 protein: CASSPIEAGTSSGNTIYF; CDR3 DNA: TGTGCCAGCTCACCAATCGAGGCAGGAACGAGCTCTGGAAACACCATATATTTT
V gene: TRBV18; clone size: NA; D gene: NA; J gene: TRBJ1-1; CDR3 protein: CASSPGGMGNTEAFF; CDR3 DNA: TGTGCCAGTTCACCTGGGGGGATGGGAAACACTGAAGCTTTCTTT
V gene: TRBV3-1/TRBV3-2; clone size: NA; D gene: NA; J gene: TRBJ2-3; CDR3 protein: CASSLDRFKTDTQYF; CDR3 DNA: TGTGCCAGCAGCCTGGACAGATTCAAAACAGATACGCAGTATTTT
V gene: TRBV19; clone size: NA; D gene: TRBD1; J gene: TRBJ1-1; CDR3 protein: CASSKQGYTEAFF; CDR3 DNA: TGTGCCAGTAGTAAACAGGGGTACACTGAAGCTTTCTTT
V gene: TRBV4-1; clone size: NA; D gene: NA; J gene: TRBJ1-2; CDR3 protein: CASSPTSGTNGYTF; CDR3 DNA: TGCGCCAGCAGCCCAACCAGCGGGACAAACGGCTACACCTTC
V gene: TRBV5-1; clone size: NA; D gene: TRBD2; J gene: TRBJ2-5; CDR3 protein: CASSHGTSGGFGETQYF; CDR3 DNA: TGCGCCAGCAGCCATGGGACTAGCGGGGGCTTCGGAGAGACCCAGTACTTC
V gene: TRBV12-3/TRBV12-4; clone size: NA; D gene: NA; J gene: TRBJ1-5; CDR3 protein: CASSFSANQPQHF; CDR3 DNA: TGTGCCAGCAGTTTTTCCGCTAATCAGCCCCAGCATTTT
V gene: TRBV6-5; clone size: NA; D gene: NA; J gene: TRBJ2-2; CDR3 protein: CASSAYTGELFF; CDR3 DNA: TGTGCCAGCAGCGCCTACACCGGGGAGCTGTTTTTT
V gene: TRBV19; clone size: NA; D gene: NA; J gene: TRBJ1-2; CDR3 protein: CASCPWPNYGYTF; CDR3 DNA: TGTGCCAGTTGTCCGTGGCCCAACTATGGCTACACCTTC
V gene: TRBV30; clone size: NA; D gene: NA; J gene: TRBJ2-7; CDR3 protein: CAWSRGAGEQYF; CDR3 DNA: TGTGCCTGGAGTCGGGGGGCGGGAGAGCAGTACTTC
V gene: TRBV6-1; clone size: NA; D gene: NA; J gene: TRBJ1-5; CDR3 protein: CASSEEHRGVGRHNQPQHF; CDR3 DNA: TGTGCCAGCAGTGAAGAACATAGAGGAGTTGGGCGGCACAATCAGCCCCAGCATTTT
V gene: TRBV13; clone size: once; D gene: NA; J gene: TRBJ2-3; CDR3 protein: CASSLKGWDTQYF; CDR3 DNA: TGTGCCAGCAGCTTAAAAGGGTGGGATACGCAGTATTTT
V gene: TRBV6-6; clone size: NA; D gene: NA; J gene: TRBJ1-2; CDR3 protein: CASAAFYGYTF; CDR3 DNA: TGTGCCAGCGCGGCATTCTATGGCTACACCTTC
V gene: TRBV24-1; clone size: NA; D gene: NA; J gene: TRBJ1-2; CDR3 protein: CATSDPYWNYGYTF; CDR3 DNA: TGTGCCACCAGTGACCCCTATTGGAACTATGGCTACACCTTC
V gene: TRBV28; clone size: NA; D gene: NA; J gene: TRBJ2-3; CDR3 protein: CASSFVGGPDTQYF; CDR3 DNA: TGTGCCAGCAGTTTTGTGGGGGGGCCAGATACGCAGTATTTT
V gene: TRBV28; clone size: NA; D gene: TRBD2; J gene: TRBJ2-1; CDR3 protein: CASTSGGRKNEQFF; CDR3 DNA: TGTGCCAGCACTAGCGGGGGGCGTAAAAATGAGCAGTTCTTC
V gene: TRBV12-3/TRBV12-4; clone size: NA; D gene: NA; J gene: TRBJ1-6; CDR3 protein: CASSFLGNSPLHF; CDR3 DNA: TGTGCCAGCAGTTTTTTGGGGAATTCACCCCTCCACTTT
V gene: TRBV18; clone size: once; D gene: NA; J gene: TRBJ1-2; CDR3 protein: CASSPSQTDGYTF; CDR3 DNA: TGTGCCAGCTCACCGTCGCAGACGGATGGCTACACCTTC
V gene: TRBV7-6; clone size: once; D gene: NA; J gene: TRBJ2-2; CDR3 protein: CASSLGGYNIGELFF; CDR3 DNA: TGTGCCAGCAGCTTAGGAGGATACAACATCGGGGAGCTGTTTTTT
V gene: TRBV11-2; clone size: NA; D gene: NA; J gene: TRBJ1-1; CDR3 protein: CASSLSAGRNTEAFF; CDR3 DNA: TGTGCCAGCAGCTTATCCGCGGGACGGAACACTGAAGCTTTCTTT
V gene: TRBV7-9; clone size: NA; D gene: NA; J gene: TRBJ1-1; CDR3 protein: CASSYQNTEAFF; CDR3 DNA: TGTGCCAGCAGTTACCAAAACACTGAAGCTTTCTTT
V gene: TRBV5-1; clone size: NA; D gene: TRBD2; J gene: TRBJ2-1; CDR3 protein: CASSSTSGRGNEQFF; CDR3 DNA: TGCGCCAGCAGCTCCACTAGCGGTCGAGGCAATGAGCAGTTCTTC
V gene: TRBV5-4; clone size: NA; D gene: NA; J gene: TRBJ1-5; CDR3 protein: CASSLGGTENQPQHF; CDR3 DNA: TGTGCCAGCAGCTTAGGTGGGACGGAGAATCAGCCCCAGCATTTT
V gene: TRBV11-2; clone size: NA; D gene: NA; J gene: TRBJ2-1; CDR3 protein: CASSPDRYNEQFF; CDR3 DNA: TGTGCCAGCAGCCCCGACCGTTACAATGAGCAGTTCTTC
V gene: TRBV9; clone size: few; D gene: NA; J gene: TRBJ1-3; CDR3 protein: CASSVARDGNTIYF; CDR3 DNA: TGTGCCAGCAGCGTAGCTCGTGACGGAAACACCATATATTTT